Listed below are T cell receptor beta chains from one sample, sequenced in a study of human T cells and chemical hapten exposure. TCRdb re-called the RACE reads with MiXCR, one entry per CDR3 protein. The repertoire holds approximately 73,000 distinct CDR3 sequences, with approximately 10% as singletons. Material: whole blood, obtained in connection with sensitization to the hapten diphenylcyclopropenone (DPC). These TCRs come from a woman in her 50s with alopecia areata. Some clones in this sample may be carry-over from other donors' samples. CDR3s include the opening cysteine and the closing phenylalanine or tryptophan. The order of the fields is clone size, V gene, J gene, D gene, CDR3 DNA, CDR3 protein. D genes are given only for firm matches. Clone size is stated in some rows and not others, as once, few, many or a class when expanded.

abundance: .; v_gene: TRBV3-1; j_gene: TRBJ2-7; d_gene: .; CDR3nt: TGTGCCAGCAGCTCCCTTCGTGGGCACGAGCAGTACTTC; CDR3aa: CASSSLRGHEQYF
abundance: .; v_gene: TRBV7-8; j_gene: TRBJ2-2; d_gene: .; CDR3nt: TGTGCCAGCAGCCCCTTCCAGGGGAACGGGGAGCTGTTTTTT; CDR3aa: CASSPFQGNGELFF
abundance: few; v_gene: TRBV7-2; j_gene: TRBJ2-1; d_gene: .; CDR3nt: TGTGCCAGCAGCTTAGCGGCTAGACCAGATGAGCAGTTCTTC; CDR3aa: CASSLAARPDEQFF
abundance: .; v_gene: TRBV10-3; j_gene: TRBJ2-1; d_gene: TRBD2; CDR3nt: TGTGCCATCAGTGGGGGGAGGGCCCGGGATGAGCAGTTCTTC; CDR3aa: CAISGGRARDEQFF
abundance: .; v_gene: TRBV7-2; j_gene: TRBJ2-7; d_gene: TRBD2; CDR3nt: TGTGCCAGCAGCTTAGCAGCGGGGGCCCCTTACGAGCAGTACTTC; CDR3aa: CASSLAAGAPYEQYF
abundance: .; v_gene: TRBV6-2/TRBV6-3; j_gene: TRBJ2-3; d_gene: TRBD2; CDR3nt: TGTGCCAGCCAGAGAGCGGGAGGGGGCACAGATACGCAGTATTTT; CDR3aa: CASQRAGGGTDTQYF
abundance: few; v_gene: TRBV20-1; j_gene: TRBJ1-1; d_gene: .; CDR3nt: TGCAGTGCTAGAGGTGGAGGGGGCACTGAAGCTTTCTTT; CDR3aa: CSARGGGGTEAFF
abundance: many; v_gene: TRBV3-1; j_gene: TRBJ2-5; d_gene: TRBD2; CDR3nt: TGTGCCAGCAGCCAAGCGGTAAATAGCGGGAAGAGAGGAGAAGAGACCCAGTACTTC; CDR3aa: CASSQAVNSGKRGEETQYF
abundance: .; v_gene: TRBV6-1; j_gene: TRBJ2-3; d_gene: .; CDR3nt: TGTGCCAGCAGTGAAGGTATCTCCGGGGGAGATACGCAGTATTTT; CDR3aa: CASSEGISGGDTQYF
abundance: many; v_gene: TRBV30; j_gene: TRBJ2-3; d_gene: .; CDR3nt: TGTGCCTGGAGCAGGGGCACAGATACGCAGTATTTT; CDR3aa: CAWSRGTDTQYF
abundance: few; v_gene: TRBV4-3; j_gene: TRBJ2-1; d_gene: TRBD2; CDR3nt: TGCGCCAGCAGCCTCCAGGGACTAGCGGGAGTAAGCTCCTACAATGAGCAGTTCTTC; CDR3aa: CASSLQGLAGVSSYNEQFF
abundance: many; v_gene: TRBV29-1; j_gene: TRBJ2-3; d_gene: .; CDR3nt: TGCAGCGTTGGAGGAGACACAGATACGCAGTATTTT; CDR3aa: CSVGGDTDTQYF
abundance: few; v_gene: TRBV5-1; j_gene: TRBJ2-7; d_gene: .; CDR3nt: TGCGCCAGCAGCTTGGTTAGCGGCCCCTACGAGCAGTACTTC; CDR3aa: CASSLVSGPYEQYF
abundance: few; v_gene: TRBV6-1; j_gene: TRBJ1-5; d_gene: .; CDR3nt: TGTGCCAGCACCCCAATAGGGGACAGCAATCAGCCCCAGCATTTT; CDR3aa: CASTPIGDSNQPQHF
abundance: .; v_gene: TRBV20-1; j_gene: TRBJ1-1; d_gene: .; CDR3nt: TGCAGTGCCAGGGAATACATGAACACTGAAGCTTTCTTT; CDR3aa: CSAREYMNTEAFF
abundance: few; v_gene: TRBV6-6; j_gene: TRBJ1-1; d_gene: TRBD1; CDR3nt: TGTGCCAGCAGTTACACTGGGACAGGGCCGAACACTGAAGCTTTCTTT; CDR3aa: CASSYTGTGPNTEAFF
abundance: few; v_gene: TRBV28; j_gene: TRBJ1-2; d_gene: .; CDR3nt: TGTGCCAGCAGTTTCTTGGGACTCCGACGGGGCTACACCTTC; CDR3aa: CASSFLGLRRGYTF
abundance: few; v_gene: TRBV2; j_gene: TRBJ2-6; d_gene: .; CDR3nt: TGTGCCAGCAGTGAAGTTGGGGGGCAGGCATCTGGGGCCAACGTCCTGACTTTC; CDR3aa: CASSEVGGQASGANVLTF
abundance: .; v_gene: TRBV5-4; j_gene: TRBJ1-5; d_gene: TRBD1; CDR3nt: TGTGCCAGCTGTAACGGGACAGGAGGTAATCAGCCCCAGCATTTT; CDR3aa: CASCNGTGGNQPQHF